The 20 T cell receptor beta chains in this list originate from one sample, sequenced in a study of CD4 and CD8 cells across lung adenocarcinoma regions. From the PCR reads, TCRdb called clonotypes with MiXCR, one entry per CDR3 protein. Here the sample spans 7,000 to 8,500 distinct CDR3 sequences, 56% being singletons. The material sequenced was CD4+ T cells from the center of a lung tumor. Source of these receptors: a female donor with lung adenocarcinoma. The CD4 and CD8 labels of this study may be unreliable.

This chain links TRBV12-3 or TRBV12-4 with TRBJ2-1; 9 bases are shared with TRBD2. V lost 3 bases, J lost 6 bases, and 9 bases stayed unmatched. CDR3 length: 16 amino acids. The CDR3 is CASSFRTSEQTNEQFF. For the CDR3, the DNA is TGTGCCAGCAGTTTTAGGACTAGCGAGCAAACCAATGAGCAGTTCTTC.

This clonotype ranks as medium-sized. V and J are TRBV7-8 and TRBJ2-1; D remains unclear. Judging by the DNA end, TRBJ2-7 fits better; the J call may be wrong. Per germline, CDR1 SGHVS and CDR2 FQNEAQ. The CDR3 spans 15 residues. CDR3 sequence reads: CASSLEAEIIYEQYF. CDR3 in DNA: TGTGCCAGCAGCTTAGAGGCTGAAATAATCTACGAGCAGTACTTC.

The chain joins TRBV10-3 to TRBJ2-1, with D possibly TRBD2 on 5 matching bases. Germline CDR1 reads ENHRY; CDR2 reads SYGVKD. The V end was cut by 4 bases, the J end by 7 bases, with 14 bases between. The CDR3 spans 14 residues. Here the CDR3 DNA reads TGTGCCATCAGTGGATTACTCCGAGGGAATGAGCAGTTCTTC. Residues: CAISGLLRGNEQFF.

This rearrangement joins TRBV6-1 to TRBJ2-1; D is perhaps TRBD2 (6 bases). Judging by the DNA end, TRBJ2-5 fits better; the J call may be wrong. The germline CDR1 and CDR2 sequences are MNHNS and SASEGT. This CDR3 has 12 residues. CDR3 sequence: CASRRGGETQYF. CDR3 nucleotides: TGTGCCAGCAGAAGAGGAGGGGAGACCCAGTACTTC.

V is TRBV10-3 and J is TRBJ1-5; D remains ambiguous. Germline V gene sequence: CDR1 ENHRY, CDR2 SYGVKD. The germline V and J ends were trimmed by 4 bases and 0 bases, with 7 bases remaining between them. This CDR3 comprises 14 residues. CDR3 nucleotides: TGTGCCATCAGTGCGGACGGTAGCAATCAGCCCCAGCATTTT. This codes for CAISADGSNQPQHF.

This clonotype showed up just once. This rearrangement joins TRBV6-1 to TRBJ1-1; 7 nucleotides align to TRBD1. V shed 4 bases, J shed 4 bases, and the junction held 9 bases outside the gene matches. Germline-derived CDR1 and CDR2 are MNHNS and SASEGT. There are 15 residues in the CDR3. CDR3 protein: CASSVQGLGSTEAFF. DNA of the CDR3: TGTGCCAGCAGTGTACAGGGGCTAGGGAGCACTGAAGCTTTCTTT.

To note about this clonotype: An end of the junction does not agree with germline; a read error may underlie this. This chain joins TRBV10-3 and TRBJ2-6, with D unclear. Germline lookup yields CDR1 ENHRY and CDR2 SYGVKD. This CDR3 spans 15 amino acids. CDR3 amino acids: CAFLSAQPGANVQSF. DNA for the CDR3: TGTGCCTTCCTATCTGCACAGCCGGGCGCCAACGTGCAGTCCTTC.

This clonotype was counted ten times or more. The chain carries TRBV27 and TRBJ2-1; TRBD1 aligns across 7 bases. The last part of the DNA fits TRBJ2-5 better; the J call may be wrong. The CDR3 loop spans 13 amino acids. Germline-derived CDR1 and CDR2 are MNHEY and SMNVEV (reference sequence). CDR3 coding DNA: TGTGCCAGCAGTTCGACTGTCCAGGGGGCCCAGTACTTC. Translated: CASSSTVQGAQYF.

This clonotype was picked up a small number of times. V and J are TRBV7-6 and TRBJ2-1; D is uncertain. The CDR3 is 12 residues long. CDR1 and CDR2 (germline): SGHVS, FNYEAQ. Trimming took 3 bases from V and 8 from J, leaving 8 bases between them. In nucleotides, the CDR3 is TGTGCCAGCAGCTTTCAAGCTTATGAGCAGTTCTTC. Residues: CASSFQAYEQFF.

By its share, this clonotype is large (0.1 to 1%). The chain employs TRBV28 and TRBJ2-5; 11 bases agree with TRBD1. The length of the CDR3 is 16 residues. CDR1 and CDR2 (germline): MDHEN, SYDVKM. The V segment lost 4 bases and the J segment 7 bases; nucleotides outside the gene matches: 11. For the CDR3, the DNA is TGTGCCAGCAGTTCACCTCTGGACAGGGGGCTTGTGACCCAGTACTTC. Residues: CASSSPLDRGLVTQYF.

The chain uses TRBV6-2 or TRBV6-3 and TRBJ2-1, with TRBD2 matching 11 bases. Trimming took 6 bases from V and 3 from J; bases not matched to a gene: 7. Germline values: CDR1 MNHEY, CDR2 SVGEGT. The CDR3 extends over 16 amino acids. The CDR3 spells CASRRAGTSGYNEQFF. The DNA for the CDR3 is TGTGCCAGCAGGAGGGCCGGGACTAGCGGCTACAATGAGCAGTTCTTC.

The sample holds many counts of this clonotype. The CDR3, as DNA: TGCGCCAGCCAAGTGACTAGCGGGATGAATGAGCAGTTCTTC. Encoded protein: CASQVTSGMNEQFF. This chain connects TRBV5-1 to TRBJ2-1; 11 bases are a match to TRBD2. Germline CDR1 is SGHRS and CDR2 is YFSETQ. The CDR3 has 14 residues. V was clipped by 7 bases and J by 7 bases; unmatched bases: 7.

V and J are TRBV6-1 and TRBJ2-2; D uncertain. Trimming pared 0 bases from V and 13 bases from J, leaving 15 bases between. This CDR3 has 14 residues. CDR1 is MNHNS, CDR2 SASEGT, per germline. In DNA, the CDR3 is TGTGCCAGCAGTGAAGCGGTGAGGTCCGAGGCGCTGTTTTTT. The encoded protein is CASSEAVRSEALFF.

The V gene is TRBV6-1, the J gene TRBJ2-5; D tentatively fits TRBD1 or TRBD2 (5 bases each). Germline V lookup: CDR1 MNHNS, CDR2 SASEGT. The CDR3 sequence is 14 residues long. V was trimmed by 2 bases and J by 5 bases, leaving 12 bases between them. The CDR3 bases are TGTGCCAGCAGTGAATATAGAGGGGAGGAGACCCAGTACTTC. Its protein is CASSEYRGEETQYF.

The gene calls are TRBV4-1 and TRBJ1-1; perhaps TRBD1 as D (6 bases). CDR3 length equals 18 residues. V was clipped by 4 bases and J by 5 bases, with 26 bases between them. CDR1 and CDR2 from the germline V gene are MGHRA and YSYEKL. CDR3 in DNA: TGCGCCAGCAGCCCCTGGACAGTACGGGAATCGTTCGGGACTGAAGCTTTCTTT. Translation gives CASSPWTVRESFGTEAFF.

The gene calls are TRBV6-1 and TRBJ2-1; 7 bases are a match to TRBD2. The germline V gene encodes CDR1 MNHNS and CDR2 SASEGT. The CDR3 contains 15 residues. The V segment lost 7 bases and the J segment 6 bases; nucleotides outside the gene matches: 12. As DNA, the CDR3 is TGTGCCAGCAACTTCGAGCTAGCGGTATCCAATGAGCAGTTCTTC. Protein: CASNFELAVSNEQFF.

By its share, this clonotype is medium-sized. This chain links TRBV27 with TRBJ1-6, with D possibly TRBD1 on 5 matching bases. V was pared by 6 bases and J by 7 bases, with 10 bases between. This CDR3 comprises 13 residues. Germline CDR1 reads MNHEY; CDR2 reads SMNVEV (reference sequence). The CDR3 spells CASRGVWNSPLHF. The CDR3 DNA reads TGTGCCAGCAGGGGGGTTTGGAATTCACCCCTCCACTTT.

The table lists this clonotype with many counts. The chain uses TRBV6-1 and TRBJ1-1; no clear D gene. This CDR3 is 15 amino acids long. CDR1 and CDR2 from the germline V gene are MNHNS and SASEGT. The ends were cut back, 2 bases at V and 1 base at J, with 11 bases in the middle. The CDR3 DNA is TGTGCCAGCAGTGAAATTGGTGGGAGGAACACTGAAGCTTTCTTT. Its translation is CASSEIGGRNTEAFF.

Turning to this clonotype: A read error may produce the germline difference seen at one junction end. The rearrangement links TRBV6-1 to TRBJ2-3; possibly TRBD1 for D (5 bases). This CDR3 has 16 amino acids. Germline lookup yields CDR1 MNHNS and CDR2 SASEGT. CDR3: CVSLGLQAVSTDTQYF. Written as DNA, the CDR3 is TGTGTCAGCCTGGGCCTACAGGCTGTGAGCACAGATACGCAGTATTTT.

In the case of this clonotype: A read error is possible here, since a much larger clone lies one base away. The chain links TRBV6-1 to TRBJ1-2, with a weak D call TRBD1 (6 bases). Germline V CDR1 and CDR2: MNHNS, SASEGT. The CDR3 extends over 14 amino acids. The V end was cut by 5 bases, the J end by 4 bases, with 14 bases between. CDR3 residues: CASSTGWYGYGYTF. The CDR3 DNA reads TGTGCCAGCAGTACAGGGTGGTATGGCTATGGCTACACCTTC.